This passage covers 18 T cell receptor beta chains from one sample sequenced in a study of cytomegalovirus exposure and HLA in healthy donors. The assay was immunoSEQ multiplex PCR, and TCRdb's table has in-frame clones only and misses some. The sample consists of some 340,000 clones, about nine tenths of them appearing once. Sequenced: PBMCs. These receptors were taken from a woman in her twenties or thirties in good health and CMV-seropositive.

The chain is built from TRBV6-5 and TRBJ1-4; TRBD1 agrees at 8 bases. V lost 2 bases, J lost 9 bases, and 11 bases stayed unmatched. This CDR3 comprises 16 residues. Per the germline V gene, CDR1 is MNHEY and CDR2 is SVGAGI. The CDR3 is CASSYGAAGGAKKLFF. DNA for the CDR3: TGTGCCAGCAGTTACGGAGCGGCAGGGGGCGCGAAAAAACTGTTTTTT.

The V call is TRBV27, the J call TRBJ1-3; 8 bases are a match to TRBD1. V was clipped by 5 bases and J by 2 bases; unmatched bases: 2. Per germline, CDR1 MNHEY and CDR2 SMNVEV (reference sequence). CDR3 length: 14 amino acids. Written as DNA, the CDR3 is TGTGCCAGCAGTGCAGGGGGCCCTGGAAACACCATATATTTT. Translation gives CASSAGGPGNTIYF.

The chain joins TRBV6-5 to TRBJ2-1, with D perhaps matching TRBD1 (5 bases). The germline gives CDR1 MNHEY, CDR2 SVGAGI. The V end was cut by 6 bases, the J end by 11 bases, with 14 bases between. The CDR3 is made up of 12 amino acids. The CDR3 nucleotides read TGTGCCAGCAGCCCTGGGGCCGTCCAGCAGTTCTTC. Translating gives CASSPGAVQQFF.

The chain uses TRBV15 and TRBJ2-6, with 9 bases aligning to TRBD1. The CDR3 is 18 amino acids. Germline trimming cut 3 bases from V and 2 bases from J; bases unmatched to any gene: 8. Germline CDR1 LNHNV, CDR2 YYDKDF (reference sequence). As DNA, the CDR3 is TGTGCCACCAGCAGTCGATCGGGACAGGGAGCTGGGGCCAACGTCCTGACTTTC. Protein product: CATSSRSGQGAGANVLTF.

This clone appeared once. The V gene is TRBV4-1, the J gene TRBJ2-4; D gene ambiguous. The germline V and J ends were trimmed by 6 bases and 3 bases, with 12 bases remaining between them. The germline V gene has CDR1 MGHRA and CDR2 YSYEKL. The CDR3 spans 14 residues. CDR3 coding DNA: TGCGCCAGCAGTCCGACGGTGGGCAAAAACATTCAGTACTTC. This codes for CASSPTVGKNIQYF.

The chain has TRBV4-3 and TRBJ2-5, with 9 bases identical to TRBD1. CDR1 and CDR2 from the germline V gene are LGHNA and YSLEER. V dropped 2 bases and J dropped 5; count of bases not matched to a gene: 6. The CDR3 has 15 residues. The CDR3 coding sequence is TGCGCCAGCAGCCAAAATACAGGGGGCGCGGAGACCCAGTACTTC. Its translation: CASSQNTGGAETQYF.

Regarding this clone: The same CDR3 can be traced to other DNA sequences in this sample. The chain is built from TRBV15 and TRBJ2-5, with D perhaps matching TRBD1 or TRBD2 (5 bases each). Per germline, CDR1 LNHNV and CDR2 YYDKDF (reference sequence). The CDR3 extends over 15 amino acids. With 0 bases removed from V and 1 base from J, the gap between germline ends came to 9 bases. The CDR3 coding sequence is TGTGCCACCAGCAGAGATCCCGGGACCCAAGAGACCCAGTACTTC. It codes for CATSRDPGTQETQYF.

V usage is TRBV9 and J usage is TRBJ2-1; 12 nucleotides align to TRBD2. Germline V gene data show CDR1 as SGDLS and CDR2 as YYNGEE. The CDR3 runs 15 residues. Trimming took 4 bases from V and 7 from J; bases not matched to a gene: 6. CDR3 sequence reads: CASSSLAGGPNEQFF. The CDR3 nucleotides read TGTGCCAGCAGCTCGCTAGCGGGGGGGCCAAATGAGCAGTTCTTC.

The chain employs TRBV7-9 and TRBJ1-5; 7 positions match TRBD1. The CDR3 length is 13 residues. Germline V gene lookup returns CDR1 SEHNR and CDR2 FQNEAQ (reference sequence). V was pared by 5 bases and J by 4 bases, with 2 bases of the junction left unmatched. The CDR3 DNA follows: TGTGCCAGCAGCCAGGGGGGGAATCAGCCCCAGCATTTT. Protein sequence: CASSQGGNQPQHF.

This clone occurred once. V usage is TRBV5-1 and J usage is TRBJ2-1; D unclear. There are 18 residues in the CDR3. V dropped 4 bases and J dropped 0 bases, with 20 bases sitting between them. The germline V gene has CDR1 SGHRS and CDR2 YFSETQ. DNA for the CDR3: TGCGCCAGCAGCCGGGCGCCAGCCACACAGAGCTCCTACAATGAGCAGTTCTTC. Residues: CASSRAPATQSSYNEQFF.

This chain connects TRBV30 to TRBJ2-3, with TRBD2 matching 13 bases. Germline CDR1 GTSNPN, CDR2 SVGIG (reference sequence). The junction had 16 bases not matched to a gene; V was cut back by 1 base and J by 0 bases. The CDR3 sequence is 21 residues long. The DNA of the CDR3 is TGTGCCTGGAGTGGAGAAGCCGGACTAGCGGGAGAAGGGTGGAGCACAGATACGCAGTATTTT. Amino acids: CAWSGEAGLAGEGWSTDTQYF.

This clone was recorded once. The identical CDR3 is also encoded by other nucleotide sequences in the sample. In DNA, the CDR3 is TGTGCCAGCAGTGAATCTGGGACTTCAAATCAGCCCCAGCATTTT. Translated, it gives CASSESGTSNQPQHF. The chain is built from TRBV6-1 and TRBJ1-5; the D gene is possibly TRBD1 (5 bases). Deletions cut 2 bases from V and 4 bases from J, with 12 bases between. The CDR3 is 15 amino acids. CDR1 and CDR2 (germline): MNHNS, SASEGT.

The chain recombines TRBV27 with TRBJ2-7, with no clear D. CDR1 is MNHEY and CDR2 is SMNVEV in the germline V gene (reference sequence). Trimming removed 5 bases at V and 2 bases at J, with 10 bases between. The CDR3 extends over 13 amino acids. The chain's CDR3 is CASSPAFAYEQYF. CDR3 coding DNA: TGTGCCAGCAGTCCCGCCTTTGCCTACGAGCAGTACTTC.

For this clone: This sample includes further DNA sequences coding for the same CDR3. The gene calls are TRBV19 and TRBJ2-7; D is possibly TRBD1 (6 bases). The V gene lost 3 bases and the J gene lost 5 bases, with 8 bases spanning the gap. This CDR3 comprises 12 residues. The germline V gene encodes CDR1 LNHDA and CDR2 SQIVND (reference sequence). The CDR3 loop is CASSIGGNEQYF. The CDR3 DNA reads TGTGCCAGTAGTATTGGGGGCAACGAGCAGTACTTC.

This rearrangement joins TRBV25-1 to TRBJ2-2, with D perhaps matching TRBD1 or TRBD2 (5 bases each). Deletions cut 6 bases from V and 2 bases from J, with 16 bases between. The CDR3 spans 16 residues. Germline V CDR1 and CDR2: MGHDK, SYGVNS. The CDR3 is CASRTDTGHNTGELFF. Here the CDR3 DNA reads TGTGCCAGCAGAACGGATACGGGGCACAACACCGGGGAGCTGTTTTTT.

The chain uses TRBV27 and TRBJ1-2; D call uncertain. The CDR3 covers 16 residues. The germline gives CDR1 MNHEY, CDR2 SMNVEV (reference sequence). V lost 3 bases, J lost 5 bases, and 19 bases lay in between. CDR3: CASSFNPPEGRYGYTF. CDR3 DNA sequence: TGTGCCAGCAGTTTTAATCCCCCGGAGGGTAGATATGGCTACACCTTC.

This chain links TRBV28 with TRBJ2-7, with D perhaps matching TRBD1 (6 bases). Germline values: CDR1 MDHEN, CDR2 SYDVKM. This CDR3 has 13 residues. V lost 4 bases and J 1 base, leaving 8 bases between the germline ends. The CDR3 is CASSSDRSYEQYF. The CDR3 bases are TGTGCCAGCAGTTCAGACAGGTCCTACGAGCAGTACTTC.

The chain recombines TRBV7-2 with TRBJ2-7; D is ambiguous. CDR1 SGHTA and CDR2 FQGNSA come from the germline V gene. Trimming took 4 bases from V and 3 from J, leaving 4 bases between them. This CDR3 comprises 11 residues. CDR3 residues: CASSWDYEQYF. The CDR3 DNA reads as TGTGCCAGCAGCTGGGACTACGAGCAGTACTTC.